This T cell receptor (beta chain) originates from a study of cytomegalovirus exposure and HLA in healthy donors (dated by TCRdb to about 2017). About the study as a whole: An earlier analysis of roughly 570 of the donors reported approximately 280 Gb of sequence data and 90 million to 120 million unique TCR beta sequences obtained from some 170 million T cells. An early release covering around 630 HLA-typed donors comprised about 300 gigabases of sequencing data and around 86 million unique TCR sequences. Of the roughly 400 genotyped donors, about 80% fell in the genetic ancestry cluster associated with self-reported Caucasian donors. The study aimed to test whether cataloging public T cell receptors could reveal signatures of past pathogen exposure. The study used immunosequencing to profile the T cell repertoires of several hundred subjects and linked those repertoires to cytomegalovirus serostatus. Besides the first cohort of roughly 700 subjects, a separate validation cohort made up of 95 to 150 different subjects was used. High-throughput TCR immunosequencing, statistical association of individual TCRs with disease status, and machine learning were combined to predict cytomegalovirus infection status. To study patterns of TCR occurrence, a later analysis re-analyzed previously published TCR beta repertoires from around 700 donors and added high-resolution HLA genotyping. Rather than drawing on any new phenotypic data, the later analysis identified candidate immune exposures from TCR beta sequences and the way those sequences occurred across donors. To decide whether each TCR beta V gene segment behaved as functional or pseudogenic, an earlier analysis of fewer than 750 of the donors relied on high-throughput TCR beta sequencing. Donor age, sex, ethnicity and CMV serostatus were compiled together with the repertoire data. In a later genetic analysis, genome-wide SNP genotypes for about three fifths of the 666 donors were used, and that subset was treated as a discovery cohort. Every discovery cohort repertoire had been produced on one sequencing platform. Both class I and class II loci were covered by HLA typing, at four-digit resolution. The number of typed donors differed by locus: about 620-630 for A, B, C, DRB1 and DQB1; some 500 for DQA1; approximately 610 for DPA1; and roughly 490 for DPB1. Because of strong linkage in the cohort, 5 or 6 DR-DQ haplotypes were treated as single units for association and clustering. Among about 410 genotyped donors of the cohort, an average of roughly 230,000 unique TCR beta nucleotide sequences was sequenced per donor, of which 15% to 20% were non-productive.

Concerning this clone: Its specific antigen is unknown. No base quality values were provided; no much bigger clone lies one nucleotide off.

The trim is 0 bases for V and 3 bases for J, with a gap of 6 bases between the germline ends. CDR1 LGHNT and CDR2 FRNRAP were looked up in the germline V gene. The CDR3 has 13 amino acids, counting the end cysteine and phenylalanine. Only CDR3 DNA is held: 39 bases, read in frame from base 1. Results the study describes overall, beyond this receptor: Across donors, most TCR sequences were observed very rarely, whereas some public TCRs were present in many individuals. The study listed over 150 TCR beta chains as associated with cytomegalovirus. According to a later analysis, TCR association rates differed among HLA loci, with DRB1 alleles showing the most associated TCRs and HLA-C alleles showing the fewest. This cohort had only TCR beta chains sequenced, and the lack of alpha or paired-chain data limited which features could be detected. The classifier was reported to diagnose cytomegalovirus status with high specificity and sensitivity in both the original cohort and the validation cohort. It was suggested by the authors that the approach could potentially be generalized to other disease states and immunological phenotypes. For the cohort, immune exposure information was limited to CMV serostatus. An association between a missense DCLRE1C variant and V-gene and J-gene trimming of TCR beta chains was found in a later genetic analysis and replicated in an independent cohort. Because counts were too low, about 15 rarely observed V segments, including chromosome 9 orphons, were left out of the earlier analysis of 587 of the donors. Strong co-occurrence of HLA alleles, especially DR and DQ, made assigning TCR associations to individual alleles difficult. In a later analysis, HLA-associated TCR beta chains were found to be more clonally expanded and to have lower generation probabilities than equally common non-associated chains. Roughly uniform sequencing depth across donors was assumed in presence/absence analyses, although this assumption may not hold. Because HLA typing was missing for some donors at each locus, association tests included only the typed subset. A group of highly shared sequence variants was considered likely to be a technical artifact of the sequencing pipeline. A few of the identified cytomegalovirus-associated TCR beta chains were confirmed in vitro to be specific for cytomegalovirus antigens. In a later analysis, 16,951 TCR beta sequences were associated with specific HLA alleles at a false discovery rate of 0.05. Compared with the approximately 720-donor mean, donors in an Asian-associated ancestry cluster had fewer N-insertions in productive TCRs, according to a later genetic analysis. According to a later analysis, parvovirus B19, influenza, CMV and Epstein-Barr virus appeared linked to several top co-occurrence clusters. A further reported finding was that TCR beta sequences accurately predicted the HLA-A and HLA-B alleles for most subjects in the first cohort. Some IMGT-functional V segments, including TRBV6-2 and TRBV6-3, could not be told apart with the 87-base-pair reads, so those segments were excluded. Broadly in line with IMGT annotations, most TCR beta V segments showed up in productive rearrangements about 87% or about 30% of the time in an earlier analysis of several hundred of the donors. A later analysis found that most CMV-associated TCR beta chains appeared HLA-restricted, with HLA associations seemingly driven largely by CMV exposure. Correlated functional status among segregating V segments might be attributable to linkage disequilibrium, but an unknown experimental factor could not be ruled out.

The cohort consisted of more than 650 healthy bone marrow donors. At the time of sampling, all cohort members were nominally healthy, though unrecorded immune exposures were likely present. The donor was CMV seropositive and belonged to the group of some 290 seropositive cohort members. A peripheral blood sample was collected from each donor, and TCR beta sequencing was performed on peripheral blood mononuclear cells. Genomic DNA was extracted from the blood cell samples with the Qiagen DNeasy Blood Extraction Kit. Preparation of the library involved the immunoSEQ multiplex PCR assay. For the multiplex PCR, a mixture combining 60 forward primers for TCR Vbeta segments and 13 reverse primers for TCR Jbeta segments was used. Amplification of the CDR3 region of rearranged TCR beta genes was performed with a multiplex PCR assay on genomic DNA. The Illumina HiSeq System was used to sequence the amplified TCR beta libraries as 87-base-pair reads. For the original study's pipeline: A later analysis counted tens of millions of unique TCR beta chains across the 666 repertoires, and about 10 million of these chains were shared by at least two donors. Raw reads were error-corrected and collapsed into unique sequences by a nearest-neighbor algorithm in which closely related sequences were merged to remove PCR and sequencing errors. To assign V, D and J gene segments, CDR3 sequences were aligned to IMGT reference sequences. For a sequence to be retained, a match of at least six nucleotides was required to both a V gene segment and a J gene segment. Rearrangements were classified as productive when the CDR3 lacked stop codons and remained in frame with V and J, and all other rearrangements were classified as non-productive. CDR3 was defined according to IMGT convention as the region running from the second conserved V-encoded cysteine to the conserved J-encoded phenylalanine. The earlier analysis of 450 to 750 of the donors excluded any sequence lacking an unambiguous match to a single V gene segment. An earlier analysis of several hundred of the donors called V segments functional above 56.7% productive rearrangements and segregating when the between-donor standard deviation exceeded 5%. To diagnose cytomegalovirus status from the catalog of TCR beta chain sequences, a statistical classification framework was built. A later analysis assigned V and J genes by comparing TCR nucleotide sequences with IMGT/GENE-DB human TR gene sequences. The TCRdist pipeline was used in a later analysis to assign CDR3 sequences and most-parsimonious VDJ recombination scenarios. In a later analysis, each TCR beta chain was defined by its CDR3 amino acid sequence together with its V-gene family, and reads lacking a unique V-gene family were excluded. To address suspected cross-contamination and a sequencing artifact, a later analysis removed approximately 590 highly shared, low-generation-probability nucleotide sequences. For each public chain, a later analysis derived a clonal expansion index from normalized ranks of inferred template counts within each repertoire. In a later analysis, generation probabilities were computed using a VDJ recombination model fitted to out-of-frame rearrangements, and the results were checked against IGoR. Hypergeometric tests were used in a later analysis to score TCR-TCR, TCR-HLA and TCR-CMV co-occurrence, with a repertoire-size bias correction applied to the TCR pairs. False discovery rates were estimated in a later analysis by permuting HLA or CMV assignments 20 times. In a later analysis, co-occurring TCRs were grouped using DBSCAN, and TCRdist sequence similarity was added for clustering within HLA-allele-positive subsets. For co-occurrence clustering, repertoires with fewer than 30,000 or more than 120,000 public chains were excluded, along with five repertoires with anomalous nucleotide sharing. TCRdb took this table from immuneACCESS and kept in-frame rearrangements with V and J called. Such tables lack part of the clones; where checked against another copy, unresolved V genes explain under half of the gap, and the rest is unexplained. V and J calls and clone size are given by that table; D and trimming were obtained from the DNA. This sample has around 200,000 clones in its table, and 82% of those were observed once. The top ten hold roughly 6% of the sample.

This TCR was sampled from a man aged 35-49 years in good health and CMV-seropositive. Sequences were obtained from PBMCs. Recombination linked TRBV12-5 to TRBJ2-7; perhaps TRBD1 is the D gene, with 6 bases matching. Here is the DNA: TGTGCTAGTGGTTTGGTAGGGGGCTACGAGCAGTACTTC. Its product reads: CASGLVGGYEQYF.